This record looks at one TCR beta chain sequence and its context. Its antigen remains unknown. The sample originates from a study of cytomegalovirus exposure and HLA in healthy donors. Overall study findings and caveats: Prior analysis indicated that the majority of TCR beta V segments exhibited productivity approximately 90% or approximately 30% of the time.

The study ran its PCR with 60 Vbeta and 13 Jbeta primers. TCRdb's copy holds only in-frame clones and misses some; the assay was immunoSEQ multiplex PCR. The sample lists around 160,000 clones, roughly two thirds occurring once. CDR3 length equals 13 residues. Trimming took 6 bases from V and 1 from J, leaving 10 bases between them. CDR1 is MNHEY, CDR2 SMNVEV, per germline (reference sequence). The J gene is TRBJ2-7, the V gene TRBV27; D is perhaps TRBD1 (6 bases). This receptor was taken from a woman younger than 30 in good health and CMV-seropositive. Sequencing was performed on PBMCs. The CDR3 here is CASRLGQSYEQYF. CDR3 bases: TGTGCCAGCAGACTTGGACAGTCCTACGAGCAGTACTTC.